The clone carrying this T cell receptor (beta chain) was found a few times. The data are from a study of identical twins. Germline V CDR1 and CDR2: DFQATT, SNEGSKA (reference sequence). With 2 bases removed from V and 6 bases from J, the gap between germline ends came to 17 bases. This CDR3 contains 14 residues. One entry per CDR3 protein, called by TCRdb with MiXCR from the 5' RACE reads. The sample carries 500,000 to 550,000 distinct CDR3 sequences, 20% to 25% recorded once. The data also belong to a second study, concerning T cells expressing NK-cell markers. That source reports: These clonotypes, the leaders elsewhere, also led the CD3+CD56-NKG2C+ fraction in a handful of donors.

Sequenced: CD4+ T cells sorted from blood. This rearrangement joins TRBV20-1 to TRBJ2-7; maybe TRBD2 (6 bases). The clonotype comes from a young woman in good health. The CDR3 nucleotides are TGCAGTGCTAGAATAGGAGGGGCCCAGCTCGAGCAGTACTTC. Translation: CSARIGGAQLEQYF.